These 26 T cell receptor beta chains were all obtained from the same sample, sequenced in a study of cytomegalovirus exposure and HLA in healthy donors. Researchers ran the PCR with 60 Vbeta and 13 Jbeta primers. Assay: immunoSEQ multiplex PCR; the TCRdb copy retains only in-frame clones and omits some. The table lists some 110,000 clones, more than 60% of them singletons. Specimen: PBMCs. The receptor set was obtained from a woman aged 35 to 49 in good health and CMV-seropositive.

This clone was recorded a few times. V usage is TRBV5-8 and J usage is TRBJ2-2; D gene uncertain. The CDR3 is 12 residues long. CDR1 is SGHTS and CDR2 is YDEGEE in the germline V gene. Trimming stripped 3 bases from V and 6 bases from J, with 6 bases between. The CDR3 protein is CASSYPPGELFF. CDR3 sequence (DNA): TGTGCCAGCAGCTATCCTCCCGGGGAGCTGTTTTTT.

The CDR3 DNA reads TGTGCCAGCAGTATGGACTTCTCCTACGAGCAGTACTTC. Its translation is CASSMDFSYEQYF. The chain is built from TRBV6-1 and TRBJ2-7, with D tentatively TRBD2 (5 bases). The germline CDR1 and CDR2 sequences are MNHNS and SASEGT. V dropped 5 bases and J dropped 0 bases, with 8 bases sitting between them. This CDR3 spans 13 amino acids.

The J gene is TRBJ1-2, the V gene TRBV20-1; D ambiguous. Germline loops: CDR1 DFQATT, CDR2 SNEGSKA (reference sequence). The length of the CDR3 is 11 residues. The ends were cut back, 3 bases at V and 7 bases at J, with 9 bases in the middle. CDR3 DNA sequence: TGCAGTGCTAGCTCTCCTCCTGGCTACACCTTC. As protein: CSASSPPGYTF.

This chain joins TRBV5-1 and TRBJ2-1, with 8 bases that match TRBD2. J was trimmed by 9 bases and V by 0 bases; bases with no gene match: 5. The CDR3 spans 14 residues. The germline CDR1 and CDR2 sequences are SGHRS and YFSETQ. CDR3 region: CASSLGREGREQFF. The CDR3 DNA reads TGCGCCAGCAGCTTGGGTCGGGAGGGCCGTGAGCAGTTCTTC. The variable domain in full, with the rest retrieved from reference TRBV5-1 and TRBJ2-1, is KAGVTQTPRYLIKTRGQQVTLSCSPISGHRSVSWYQQTPGQGLQFLFEYFSETQRNKGNFPGRFSGRQFSNSRSEMNVSTLELGDSALYLCASSLGREGREQFFGPGTRLTVL.

The genes are TRBV5-6 and TRBJ2-7; 8 bases are a match to TRBD1. V lost 3 bases, J lost 5 bases, and 7 bases stayed unmatched. This CDR3 is 14 amino acids long. Germline V gene lookup returns CDR1 SGHDT and CDR2 YYEEEE. CDR3 protein: CASSWTGSVDEQYF. CDR3 DNA sequence: TGTGCCAGCAGCTGGACAGGGTCGGTCGACGAGCAGTACTTC.

The table lists this clone with a count of one. This chain connects TRBV19 to TRBJ2-5, with a possible D match to TRBD1 (6 bases). The CDR3 is 15 residues long. The V end lost 8 bases, the J end lost 7 bases, and 23 bases lay between the germline ends. Germline lookup yields CDR1 LNHDA and CDR2 SQIVND (reference sequence). CDR3 nucleotides: TGTGCCAGTGGGAGTCGTACAGGGTCTCGGGTGACCCAGTACTTC. It yields the protein CASGSRTGSRVTQYF.

CDR3: CASEALKYTGELFF. The CDR3 nucleotides are TGTGCCAGCGAAGCGCTCAAGTACACCGGGGAGCTGTTTTTT. The chain has TRBV19 and TRBJ2-2; D unresolved. CDR3 length: 14 amino acids. With 9 bases removed from V and 3 bases from J, the gap between germline ends came to 14 bases. From germline, CDR1 is LNHDA and CDR2 SQIVND (reference sequence).

This clone was detected only once. The chain is built from TRBV5-1 and TRBJ2-3; unclear D gene. CDR3 length equals 14 residues. Per the germline V gene, CDR1 is SGHRS and CDR2 is YFSETQ. Trimming cost V 0 bases and J 2 bases, with 7 bases left between them. The CDR3 region has the DNA TGCGCCAGCAGCTTGGCACTTAACACAGATACGCAGTATTTT. Translated, it gives CASSLALNTDTQYF.

This clone was counted only a few times. The rearrangement uses TRBV6-1 and TRBJ2-5, with D possibly TRBD1 on 5 matching bases. The CDR3 runs to 13 residues. Germline V gene sequence: CDR1 MNHNS, CDR2 SASEGT. Trimming took 6 bases from V and 5 from J, leaving 13 bases between them. This chain's CDR3 is CASRDTLGETQYF. Here the CDR3 DNA reads TGTGCCAGCAGGGACACTCTTGGGGAGACCCAGTACTTC.

The V and J genes are TRBV29-1 and TRBJ2-3; the D gene is possibly TRBD2 (5 bases). This CDR3 contains 12 residues. Germline V gives CDR1 SQVTM, CDR2 ANQGSEA. V was cut by 7 bases and J by 4 bases, with 12 bases left in between. The CDR3 DNA reads as TGCAGCGCGACCCAGAGGGCAGATACGCAGTATTTT. Amino acid sequence: CSATQRADTQYF.

J is TRBJ2-1 and V is TRBV9, with 7 bases aligning to TRBD1. The germline gives CDR1 SGDLS, CDR2 YYNGEE. The ends lost 0 bases at V and 0 bases at J; junction bases unmatched: 0. The CDR3 consists of 15 residues. CDR3 amino acids: CASSVGDSSYNEQFF. CDR3 DNA sequence: TGTGCCAGCAGCGTAGGGGACAGCTCCTACAATGAGCAGTTCTTC.

The table lists this clone with a few counts. The chain carries TRBV19 and TRBJ1-5; unclear D gene. This CDR3 is built from 15 residues. Germline V gene data show CDR1 as LNHDA and CDR2 as SQIVND (reference sequence). V was clipped by 4 bases and J by 6 bases, with 16 bases between them. The CDR3 nucleotides read TGTGCCAGTAGTACCCCGGGAGGGTTGTTTCAGCCCCAGCATTTT. This codes for CASSTPGGLFQPQHF.

The CDR3 DNA reads as TGTGCCAGTAGTATCGGGAGGGGAACTGAAGCTTTCTTT. It translates to CASSIGRGTEAFF. This chain uses TRBV19 with TRBJ1-1; tentative D call: TRBD1 (5 bases). This CDR3 has 13 amino acids. Trimming took off 3 bases at V and 5 bases at J, with 10 bases between the two ends. Germline loops: CDR1 LNHDA, CDR2 SQIVND (reference sequence).

CDR3 bases: TGCAGTCAAAGGGGGGGCAACGAGCAGTACTTC. This encodes CSQRGGNEQYF. The rearrangement joins TRBV20-1 to TRBJ2-7, with a tentative D call TRBD2 (7 bases). CDR1 and CDR2 from the germline V gene are DFQATT and SNEGSKA (reference sequence). The CDR3 runs to 11 residues. Trimming left V 8 bases short and J 5 bases short, with 13 bases between.

This chain connects TRBV9 to TRBJ2-7; 9 positions agree with TRBD1. J was trimmed by 3 bases and V by 0 bases; bases with no gene match: 7. The CDR3 is 16 amino acids. CDR1 is SGDLS, CDR2 YYNGEE, per germline. Here the CDR3 reads CASSVETGTGSYEQYF. Here the CDR3 DNA reads TGTGCCAGCAGCGTAGAGACTGGGACAGGGAGCTACGAGCAGTACTTC.

CDR3: CSARLGGAGFF. The CDR3, as DNA: TGCAGTGCTAGGCTAGGGGGGGCGGGTTTCTTT. This chain connects TRBV20-1 to TRBJ1-1; maybe TRBD1 (6 bases). This CDR3 has 11 residues. In germline, CDR1 is DFQATT, CDR2 SNEGSKA (reference sequence). V dropped 3 bases and J dropped 13 bases, with 15 bases sitting between them.

V is TRBV15 and J is TRBJ1-2, with D hard to call. Trimming removed 0 bases from V and 3 bases from J, with 14 bases in between. The CDR3 contains 16 residues. The V gene's germline CDR1 is LNHNV and CDR2 YYDKDF (reference sequence). The CDR3 coding sequence is TGTGCCACCAGCAGAGATTTGGGAGACACCCACTATGGCTACACCTTC. This encodes CATSRDLGDTHYGYTF. The variable domain in full, with the rest retrieved from reference TRBV15 and TRBJ1-2, is DAMVIQNPRYQVTQFGKPVTLSCSQTLNHNVMYWYQQKSSQAPKLLFHYYDKDFNNEADTPDNFQSRRPNTSFCFLDIRSPGLGDTAMYLCATSRDLGDTHYGYTFGSGTRLTVV.

This rearrangement joins TRBV18 to TRBJ2-3; 10 bases agree with TRBD2. The CDR3 length is 14 residues. Germline CDR1 and CDR2: KGHSH and LQKENI. V lost 6 bases and J lost 0; bases outside the gene matches: 0. CDR3 amino acids: CASSTSGSTDTQYF. The CDR3, as DNA: TGTGCCAGCTCGACTAGCGGGAGCACAGATACGCAGTATTTT.

CDR3 DNA: TGTGCTAGTGGTTTGGTGACAGGGGCAACCTCCGAGCAGTACTTC. Amino acid sequence: CASGLVTGATSEQYF. The rearrangement links TRBV12-5 to TRBJ2-7, with TRBD1 matching over 8 bases. Per germline, CDR1 LGHNT and CDR2 FRNRAP. The CDR3 spans 15 residues. V gave up 0 bases and J gave up 6 bases; unmatched junction bases: 7. The full variable domain, in which reference TRBV12-5 and TRBJ2-7 provide the parts outside the CDR3, is DARVTQTPRHKVTEMGQEVTMRCQPILGHNTVFWYRQTMMQGLELLAYFRNRAPLDDSGMPKDRFSAEMPDATLATLKIQPSEPRDSAVYFCASGLVTGATSEQYFGPGTRLTVT.

The chain has TRBV6-1 and TRBJ1-1, with D possibly TRBD1 on 5 matching bases. The CDR3 is 14 residues long. CDR1 MNHNS and CDR2 SASEGT come from the germline V gene. V lost 6 bases and J 1 base, leaving 12 bases between the germline ends. The CDR3 nucleotides read TGTGCCAGCAGCGGACAAAAGAAGAACACTGAAGCTTTCTTT. It specifies CASSGQKKNTEAFF.

The chain is built from TRBV10-2 and TRBJ2-6; D uncertain. This CDR3 is built from 15 residues. CDR1 is WSHSY and CDR2 is SAAADI in the germline V gene. Trimming cost V 2 bases and J 1 base, with 6 bases left between them. The CDR3 region has the DNA TGCGCCAGCAGTGAGATCCATTCTGGGGCCAACGTCCTGACTTTC. Its translation is CASSEIHSGANVLTF.

This rearrangement joins TRBV5-1 to TRBJ2-7, with 13 nucleotides matching TRBD2. Germline V CDR1 and CDR2: SGHRS, YFSETQ. The CDR3 contains 16 residues. The ends lost 0 bases at V and 5 bases at J; junction bases unmatched: 5. DNA for the CDR3: TGCGCCAGCAGCTTGGTGCCTGGGACTAGCGGGGACGAGCAGTACTTC. Its translation: CASSLVPGTSGDEQYF.

This clone was counted only a few times. The J gene is TRBJ2-7, the V gene TRBV6-1; D is perhaps TRBD2 (5 bases). Per the germline V gene, CDR1 is MNHNS and CDR2 is SASEGT. Trimming cost V 11 bases and J 3 bases, with 20 bases left between them. The CDR3 length is 14 residues. CDR3 sequence: CAGGPSQESYEQYF. The CDR3, as DNA: TGTGCCGGAGGCCCAAGCCAGGAAAGCTACGAGCAGTACTTC.

V and J are TRBV7-9 and TRBJ2-1; 13 bases match TRBD2. The CDR3 loop spans 15 amino acids. Per germline, CDR1 SEHNR and CDR2 FQNEAQ (reference sequence). V was pared by 6 bases and J by 8 bases, with 7 bases of the junction left unmatched. The CDR3 is CASSFGLAGVDEQFF. CDR3 sequence (DNA): TGTGCCAGCAGTTTTGGACTAGCGGGAGTGGATGAGCAGTTCTTC.

V gene TRBV9 combines with J gene TRBJ2-7; D possibly corresponds to TRBD2 (6 bases). The CDR3 runs 13 residues. The germline gives CDR1 SGDLS, CDR2 YYNGEE. V was pared by 2 bases and J by 7 bases, with 13 bases between. The CDR3 spells CASSVAGGEEQYF. The CDR3 bases are TGTGCCAGCAGCGTGGCCGGCGGGGAAGAGCAGTACTTC.

The chain uses TRBV29-1 and TRBJ1-2, with D unresolved. The germline V gene encodes CDR1 SQVTM and CDR2 ANQGSEA. The CDR3 consists of 15 residues. V lost 3 bases to trimming and J lost 2 bases, with 16 bases between them. DNA for the CDR3: TGCAGCGTTGATATGGTACAGACGGAAAACTATGGCTACACCTTC. Protein: CSVDMVQTENYGYTF. Full variable domain (remainder filled in from reference TRBV29-1 and TRBJ1-2): SAVISQKPSRDICQRGTSLTIQCQVDSQVTMMFWYRQQPGQSLTLIATANQGSEATYESGFVIDKFPISRPNLTFSTLTVSNMSPEDSSIYLCSVDMVQTENYGYTFGSGTRLTVV.